The 23 T cell receptor beta chains below come from one sample, sequenced in a study of T cells in Graves' hyperthyroidism and ophthalmopathy. Amplification targeted TCR beta CDR3 regions from RNA transcripts. HTBI primers were the set used in a first-round RT-PCR of the TCR CDR3. TCRdb re-called the multiplex PCR reads through MiXCR, storing one row per CDR3 protein. The profile covers approximately 640,000 distinct CDR3 sequences, with 17% appearing a single time and roughly 16% taken by the ten largest. Material: blood. Receptor source: a man aged 50-60 years with Graves' hyperthyroidism.

CDR3 amino acids: CASSPHRDREGIEQYF. The CDR3 DNA reads TGTGCCAGCAGCCCACACCGGGACAGGGAAGGAATCGAGCAGTACTTC. The V gene is TRBV9, the J gene TRBJ2-7; 9 bases match TRBD1. V shed 4 bases, J shed 6 bases, and the junction held 14 bases outside the gene matches. Per the germline V gene, CDR1 is SGDLS and CDR2 is YYNGEE. There are 16 residues in the CDR3.

In this sample, this clonotype turned up a few times. The V call is TRBV6-2 or TRBV6-3, the J call TRBJ1-5; no firm D call. Trimming removed 4 bases at V and 0 bases at J, with 10 bases between. Germline CDR1 is MNHEY and CDR2 is SVGEGT. The CDR3 extends over 15 amino acids. The CDR3 DNA reads TGTGCCAGCAGTTCATTGACATTTAGCAATCAGCCCCAGCATTTT. It encodes CASSSLTFSNQPQHF.

This chain connects TRBV6-1 to TRBJ2-5; D is possibly TRBD1 (5 bases). Trimming stripped 6 bases from V and 1 base from J, with 15 bases between. Germline V CDR1 and CDR2: MNHNS, SASEGT. The CDR3 length is 15 residues. The CDR3 nucleotides read TGTGCCAGCAGGAAAGCCGGACACTTCCAAGAGACCCAGTACTTC. Residues: CASRKAGHFQETQYF.

This clonotype was seen many times. This chain connects TRBV11-2 to TRBJ1-4, with D unresolved. The CDR3 length is 14 residues. Germline lookup yields CDR1 SGHAT and CDR2 FQNNGV. Trimming shortened V by 0 bases and J by 1 base, and 3 bases separated the two germline ends. The CDR3 loop reads CASSLELTNEKLFF. In nucleotides, the CDR3 is TGTGCCAGCAGCTTAGAGCTAACTAATGAAAAACTGTTTTTT.

This rearrangement joins TRBV24-1 to TRBJ2-2; tentatively, D is TRBD2 (6 bases). The V end was cut by 12 bases, the J end by 6 bases, with 10 bases between. Germline V lookup: CDR1 KGHDR, CDR2 SFDVKD. This CDR3 has 11 residues. For the CDR3, the DNA is TGTGCCGCCTGGGGGGCCGGGGAGCTGTTTTTT. Translated, it gives CAAWGAGELFF.

This clonotype was seen many times. V is TRBV6-5 and J is TRBJ2-2; perhaps TRBD2 as D (5 bases). Trimming removed 1 base from V and 1 base from J, with 7 bases in between. CDR1 and CDR2 from the germline V gene are MNHEY and SVGAGI. The CDR3 has 15 amino acids. In nucleotides, the CDR3 is TGTGCCAGCAGTTACTTTGGAGGGAACACCGGGGAGCTGTTTTTT. Translating it yields CASSYFGGNTGELFF.

The rearrangement joins TRBV18 to TRBJ2-3; 8 bases are shared with TRBD2. Germline V gives CDR1 KGHSH, CDR2 LQKENI. V trimming: 4 bases; J trimming: 5 bases; junction bases outside the gene matches: 14. The CDR3 totals 17 residues. The CDR3 here is CASSQPGEFAGGDTQYF. CDR3 sequence (DNA): TGTGCCAGCTCACAACCGGGGGAGTTTGCGGGAGGAGATACGCAGTATTTT.

CDR3 protein: CASRSQGVEGDEQFF. The CDR3 DNA reads as TGTGCCAGCCGATCCCAGGGGGTTGAAGGCGATGAGCAGTTCTTC. This chain links TRBV28 with TRBJ2-1; 7 bases line up with TRBD1. There are 15 residues in the CDR3. V trimming: 8 bases; J trimming: 8 bases; junction bases outside the gene matches: 15. Germline V gives CDR1 MDHEN, CDR2 SYDVKM.

This clonotype was detected a few times. V gene TRBV20-1 combines with J gene TRBJ1-1, with D hard to call. V was shortened by 4 bases and J by 0 bases, with 15 bases between the two germline ends. CDR1 and CDR2 (germline): DFQATT, SNEGSKA (reference sequence). This CDR3 spans 15 amino acids. CDR3 nucleotides: TGCAGTGCTACCCTCGGCGAGCGAGTGAACACTGAAGCTTTCTTT. It codes for CSATLGERVNTEAFF.

This clonotype was picked up a small number of times. This chain connects TRBV24-1 to TRBJ2-6, with unresolved D. Trimming removed 3 bases from V and 1 base from J, with 12 bases in between. The CDR3 totals 17 residues. Per the germline V gene, CDR1 is KGHDR and CDR2 is SFDVKD. The CDR3 protein is CATSDPPRSSGANVLTF. The CDR3 DNA reads as TGTGCCACCAGTGATCCCCCCAGATCTTCTGGGGCCAACGTCCTGACTTTC.

This clonotype has ten or more counts. This sequence joins TRBV2 and TRBJ1-2; 8 bases fit TRBD1. The CDR3 totals 15 residues. Germline-derived CDR1 and CDR2 are SNHLY and FYNNEI. The ends lost 4 bases at V and 4 bases at J; junction bases unmatched: 8. CDR3 DNA sequence: TGTGCCAGCAGTGGCCCCGGGACAGGTCCCTATGGCTACACCTTC. Its protein product is CASSGPGTGPYGYTF.

V is TRBV6-1 and J is TRBJ2-5; possibly TRBD2 for D (6 bases). The V and J ends lost 6 bases and 4 bases respectively, with 12 bases between them. This CDR3 is built from 13 residues. Germline V CDR1 and CDR2: MNHNS, SASEGT. This chain's CDR3 is CASSRLGRETQYF. The CDR3 DNA reads as TGTGCCAGCAGCCGACTAGGAAGAGAGACCCAGTACTTC.

This clonotype turned up a few times. V gene TRBV9 combines with J gene TRBJ2-1; D is perhaps TRBD2 (5 bases). V was trimmed by 4 bases and J by 9 bases, leaving 11 bases between them. Germline V gene lookup returns CDR1 SGDLS and CDR2 YYNGEE. The CDR3 consists of 12 residues. For the CDR3, the DNA is TGTGCCAGCAGCCCCCGGACTGGTGAGCAGTTCTTC. The encoded protein is CASSPRTGEQFF.

This clonotype was detected only a few times. The chain uses TRBV27 and TRBJ2-2; D possibly corresponds to TRBD1 (7 bases). V lost 0 bases and J lost 4, with 24 bases in between. This CDR3 has 20 residues. Per the germline V gene, CDR1 is MNHEY and CDR2 is SMNVEV (reference sequence). CDR3 coding DNA: TGTGCCAGCAGTTTATCGGGTTGGGGTGCGGGGACAGATTTCACCGGGGAGCTGTTTTTT. This sequence encodes CASSLSGWGAGTDFTGELFF.

The chain has TRBV5-1 and TRBJ2-7; D unclear. The germline V gene has CDR1 SGHRS and CDR2 YFSETQ. The CDR3 contains 13 residues. Trimming took 4 bases from V and 0 from J, leaving 8 bases between them. CDR3 protein: CASSGRVSYEQYF. The CDR3, as DNA: TGCGCCAGCAGCGGAAGAGTCTCCTACGAGCAGTACTTC.

At least ten counts were recorded for this clonotype. V is TRBV7-2 and J is TRBJ1-1, with D possibly being TRBD1 (5 bases). The CDR3 covers 16 residues. Germline CDR1 and CDR2: SGHTA and FQGNSA. The V gene lost 0 bases and the J gene lost 3 bases, with 14 bases spanning the gap. CDR3 nucleotides: TGTGCCAGCAGCTTAGCGGGGGGTGGGGCCGACACTGAAGCTTTCTTT. It specifies CASSLAGGGADTEAFF.

J is TRBJ2-1 and V is TRBV20-1; 7 bases are shared with TRBD2. Per germline, CDR1 DFQATT and CDR2 SNEGSKA (reference sequence). The CDR3 has 14 amino acids. J was trimmed by 6 bases and V by 1 base; bases with no gene match: 6. CDR3: CSARVAGVVNEQFF. Written as DNA, the CDR3 is TGCAGTGCTAGAGTTGCGGGAGTGGTCAATGAGCAGTTCTTC.

Comments on this clonotype: Given a much more abundant clone one base away, this may be a read error. The chain recombines TRBV5-1 with TRBJ2-3; D gene ambiguous. The CDR3 totals 12 residues. Germline lookup yields CDR1 SGHRS and CDR2 YFSETQ. The CDR3 protein is CASRPHTDAQYF. The CDR3 DNA reads TGCGCCAGCAGACCCCACACAGATGCGCAGTATTTT. The full variable domain, its missing parts supplied by reference TRBV5-1 and TRBJ2-3, is KAGVTQTPRYLIKTRGQQVTLSCSPISGHRSVSWYQQTPGQGLQFLFEYFSETQRNKGNFPGRFSGRQFSNSRSEMNVSTLELGDSALYLCASRPHTDAQYFGPGTRLTVL.

The genes are TRBV3-1 and TRBJ1-5, with D hard to call. V shed 0 bases and J shed 6 bases, with 9 bases lying between them. CDR3 length equals 14 residues. Germline CDR1 LGHDT, CDR2 YNNKEL (reference sequence). The CDR3 nucleotides read TGTGCCAGCAGCCAAGAAAGATACGGTCAGCCCCAGCATTTT. This translates into CASSQERYGQPQHF.

This clonotype has at least ten counts. The rearrangement joins TRBV9 to TRBJ1-2; tentative D call: TRBD1 (5 bases). CDR1 and CDR2 (germline): SGDLS, YYNGEE. The CDR3 length is 14 residues. Between the trimmed V and J ends, which lost 0 bases and 4 bases, there was a span of 10 bases. CDR3 region: CASSVGGAVYGYTF. The CDR3 DNA reads as TGTGCCAGCAGCGTAGGAGGGGCTGTCTATGGCTACACCTTC.

The chain links TRBV7-9 to TRBJ1-3, with D unclear. Trimming took off 5 bases at V and 1 base at J, with 9 bases between the two ends. The germline V gene encodes CDR1 SEHNR and CDR2 FQNEAQ (reference sequence). The CDR3 runs 14 residues. CDR3: CASSSLGSGNTIYF. The CDR3 bases are TGTGCCAGCAGCAGCCTTGGATCTGGAAACACCATATATTTT.

The rearrangement uses TRBV7-2 and TRBJ2-3; D is perhaps TRBD2 (6 bases). The V end lost 5 bases, the J end lost 0 bases, and 18 bases lay between the germline ends. The CDR3 sequence is 17 residues long. The germline gives CDR1 SGHTA, CDR2 FQGNSA. As DNA, the CDR3 is TGTGCCAGCAGCCCCGAGGGCGCGGGAATTAGCACAGATACGCAGTATTTT. Amino acid sequence: CASSPEGAGISTDTQYF.

This chain uses TRBV18 with TRBJ1-6; D unresolved. The CDR3 loop spans 14 amino acids. CDR1 and CDR2 from the germline V gene are KGHSH and LQKENI. The V end was cut by 4 bases, the J end by 7 bases, with 11 bases between. The CDR3 loop is CASSLQGDNSPLHF. In DNA, the CDR3 is TGTGCCAGCTCACTCCAAGGAGACAATTCACCCCTCCACTTT.